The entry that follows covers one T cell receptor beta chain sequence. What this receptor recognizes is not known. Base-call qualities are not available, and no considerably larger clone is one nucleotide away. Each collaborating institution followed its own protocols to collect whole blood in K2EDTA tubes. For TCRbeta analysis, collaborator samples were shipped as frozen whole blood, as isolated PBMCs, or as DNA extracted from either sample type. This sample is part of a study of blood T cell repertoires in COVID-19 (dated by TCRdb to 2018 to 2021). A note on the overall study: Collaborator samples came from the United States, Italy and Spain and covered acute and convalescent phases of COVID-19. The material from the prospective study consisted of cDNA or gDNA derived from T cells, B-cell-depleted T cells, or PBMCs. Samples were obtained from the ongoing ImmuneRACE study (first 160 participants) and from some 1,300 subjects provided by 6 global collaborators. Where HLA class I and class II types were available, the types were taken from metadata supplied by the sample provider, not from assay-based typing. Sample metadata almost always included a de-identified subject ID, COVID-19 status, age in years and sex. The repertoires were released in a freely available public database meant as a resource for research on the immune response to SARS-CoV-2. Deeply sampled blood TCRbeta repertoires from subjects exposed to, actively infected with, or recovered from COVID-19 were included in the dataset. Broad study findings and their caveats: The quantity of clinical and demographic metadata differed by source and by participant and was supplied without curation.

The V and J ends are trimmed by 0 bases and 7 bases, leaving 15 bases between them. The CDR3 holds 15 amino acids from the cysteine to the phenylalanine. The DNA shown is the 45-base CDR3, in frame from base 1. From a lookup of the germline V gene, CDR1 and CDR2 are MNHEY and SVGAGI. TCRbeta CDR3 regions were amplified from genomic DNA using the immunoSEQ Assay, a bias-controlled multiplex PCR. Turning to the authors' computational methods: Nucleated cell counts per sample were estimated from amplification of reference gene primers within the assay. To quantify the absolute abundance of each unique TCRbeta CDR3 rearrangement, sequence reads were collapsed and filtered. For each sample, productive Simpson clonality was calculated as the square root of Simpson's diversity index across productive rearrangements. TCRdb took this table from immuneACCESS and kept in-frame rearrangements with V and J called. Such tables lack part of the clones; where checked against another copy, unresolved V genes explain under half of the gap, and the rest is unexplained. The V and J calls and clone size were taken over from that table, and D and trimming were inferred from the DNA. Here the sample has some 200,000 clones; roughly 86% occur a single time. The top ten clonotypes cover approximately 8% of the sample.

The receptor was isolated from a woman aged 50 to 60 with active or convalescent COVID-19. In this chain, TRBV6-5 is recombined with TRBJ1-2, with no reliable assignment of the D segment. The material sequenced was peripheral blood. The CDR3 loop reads CASSYSISIPGGYTF. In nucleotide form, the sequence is TGTGCCAGCAGTTACTCGATTTCTATACCTGGTGGCTACACCTTC.